This paragraph covers one T cell receptor (beta chain) sequence. This record belongs to a study of CD8+CD57+ T cells in acquired aplastic anemia. Sequencing was done on patients that had shown CD8+CD57+ cell expansion by flow cytometry. Genomic DNA was employed as the template in profiling TCR beta VDJ and CDR3. In TCRdb, the reads were re-called with MiXCR into one record per CDR3 protein. The sample lists around 200,000 distinct CDR3 sequences, around three fifths occurring once. Germline values: CDR1 SNHLY, CDR2 FYNNEI. V lost 6 bases, J lost 4 bases, and 16 bases lay in between. The CDR3 is 15 residues long.

The J gene is TRBJ1-3, the V gene TRBV2; D gene ambiguous. This receptor was obtained from a human donor with aplastic anemia. Sequenced material: sorted CD4+, CD8+, or CD8+CD57+ T cells (not recorded which) from PBMCs. The CDR3 region is CASSSTVGYGNTIYF. The CDR3 DNA is TGTGCCAGCAGCTCAACAGTCGGGTACGGAAACACCATATATTTT.